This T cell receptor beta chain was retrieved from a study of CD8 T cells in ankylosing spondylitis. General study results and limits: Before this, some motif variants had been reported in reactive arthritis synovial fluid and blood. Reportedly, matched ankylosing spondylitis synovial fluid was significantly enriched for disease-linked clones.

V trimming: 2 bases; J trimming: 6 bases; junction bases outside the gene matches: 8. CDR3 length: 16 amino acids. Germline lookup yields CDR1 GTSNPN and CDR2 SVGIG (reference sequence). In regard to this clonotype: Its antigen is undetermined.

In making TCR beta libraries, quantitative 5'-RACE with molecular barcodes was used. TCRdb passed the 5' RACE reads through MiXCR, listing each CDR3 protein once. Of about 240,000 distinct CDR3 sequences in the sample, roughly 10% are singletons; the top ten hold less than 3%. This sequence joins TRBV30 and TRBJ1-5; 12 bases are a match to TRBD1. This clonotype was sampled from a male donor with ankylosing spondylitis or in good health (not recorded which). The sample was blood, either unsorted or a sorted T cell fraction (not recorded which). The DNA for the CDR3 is TGTGCCTGGAGTCCCCTGGGGACAGGGGGCGGTCAGCCCCAGCATTTT. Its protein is CAWSPLGTGGGQPQHF.